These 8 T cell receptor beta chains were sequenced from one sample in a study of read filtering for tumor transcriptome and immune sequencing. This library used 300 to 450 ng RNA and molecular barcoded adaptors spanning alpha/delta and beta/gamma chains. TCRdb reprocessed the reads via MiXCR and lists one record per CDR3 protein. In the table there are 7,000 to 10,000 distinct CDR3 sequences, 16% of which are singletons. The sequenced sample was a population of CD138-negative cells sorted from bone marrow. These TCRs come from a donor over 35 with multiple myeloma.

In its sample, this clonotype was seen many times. In DNA form, the CDR3 reads TGCAGTGCCAACTTAGGGCGGGGGGGCCCAGATACGCAGTATTTT. Its protein product is CSANLGRGGPDTQYF. V gene TRBV20-1 combines with J gene TRBJ2-3, with 9 bases identical to TRBD2. This CDR3 has 15 amino acids. J lost 4 bases, V lost 6 bases, and 11 bases had no gene match. Germline V lookup: CDR1 DFQATT, CDR2 SNEGSKA (reference sequence).

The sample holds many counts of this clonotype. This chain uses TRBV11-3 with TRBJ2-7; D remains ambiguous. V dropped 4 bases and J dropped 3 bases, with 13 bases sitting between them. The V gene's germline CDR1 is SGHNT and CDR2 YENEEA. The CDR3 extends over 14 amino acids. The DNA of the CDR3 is TGTGCCAGCAGCTCGGAATGGGCGGACTACGAGCAGTACTTC. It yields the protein CASSSEWADYEQYF.

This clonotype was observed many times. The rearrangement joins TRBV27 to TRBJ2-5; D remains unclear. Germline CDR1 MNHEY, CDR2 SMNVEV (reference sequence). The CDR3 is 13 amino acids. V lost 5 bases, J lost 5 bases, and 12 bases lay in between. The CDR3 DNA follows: TGTGCCAGCAGTCCTTTTGGCCCCGAGACCCAGTACTTC. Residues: CASSPFGPETQYF.

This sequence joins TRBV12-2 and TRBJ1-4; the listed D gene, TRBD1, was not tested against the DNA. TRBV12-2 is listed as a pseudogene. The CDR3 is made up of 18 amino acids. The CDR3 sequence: CASRYMGQGAATNEKLFF. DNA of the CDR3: TGTGCAAGTCGCTACATGGGACAGGGGGCTGCAACTAATGAGAAACTGTTTTTT.

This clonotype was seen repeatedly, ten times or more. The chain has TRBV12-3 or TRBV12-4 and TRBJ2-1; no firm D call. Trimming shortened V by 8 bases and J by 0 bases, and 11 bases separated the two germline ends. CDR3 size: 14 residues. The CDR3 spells CASGNWVSYNEQFF. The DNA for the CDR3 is TGTGCCAGCGGTAACTGGGTCTCCTACAATGAGCAGTTCTTC.

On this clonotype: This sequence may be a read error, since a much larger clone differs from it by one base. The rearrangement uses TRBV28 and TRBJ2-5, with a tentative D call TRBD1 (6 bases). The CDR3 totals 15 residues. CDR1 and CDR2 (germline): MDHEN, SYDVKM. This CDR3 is CASTLGAERQETQCF. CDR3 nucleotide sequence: TGTGCCAGCACCTTGGGGGCAGAGCGTCAAGAGACCCAGTGCTTC.

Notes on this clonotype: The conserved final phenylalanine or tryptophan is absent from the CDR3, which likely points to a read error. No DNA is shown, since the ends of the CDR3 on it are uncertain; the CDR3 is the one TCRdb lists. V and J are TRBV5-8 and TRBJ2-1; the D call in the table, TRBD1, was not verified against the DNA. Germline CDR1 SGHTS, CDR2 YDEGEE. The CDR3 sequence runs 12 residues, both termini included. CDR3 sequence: CATPLGESEQLC.

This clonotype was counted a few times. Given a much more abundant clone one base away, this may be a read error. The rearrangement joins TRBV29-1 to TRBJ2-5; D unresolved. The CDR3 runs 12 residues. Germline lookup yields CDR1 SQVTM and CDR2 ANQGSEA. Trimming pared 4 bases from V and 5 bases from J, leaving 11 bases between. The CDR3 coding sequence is TGCAGCGTTGGACATGGGTGGGAGACCCAGTACTTC. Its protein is CSVGHGWETQYF.